Listed below are T cell receptor beta chains from one sample, sequenced in a study of OX40 agonist ivuxolimab in advanced cancers. TCRdb's copy holds only in-frame clones and misses some; the assay was immunoSEQ multiplex PCR. The sample records roughly 76,000 clones, about 90% being singletons. Sample: CD4+ or CD8+ T cells sorted from blood, taken in a trial of the OX40 agonist ivuxolimab. These receptors were taken from an adult with an advanced solid tumor such as melanoma, head and neck, liver or kidney cancer. Both conserved end residues are trimmed from each CDR3. A row's size may be missing; if present it is once, few, many or a size class.

clone_size j_call v_call cdr3_aa
- TRBJ1-2 TRBV25-1 ASSEFRDRGAGYT
- TRBJ1-2 TRBV6-5 ASSAARGRVGYT
once TRBJ1-4 TRBV6-1 AAKQGANEKLF
- TRBJ1-2 TRBV6-1 ASMGLPNYGYT
- TRBJ1-1 TRBV11-2 ASSVDRNTEAF
- TRBJ1-3 TRBV14 ASSHGQGVRNTIY
- TRBJ2-3 TRBV18 ASSPPSRGSDTQY
- TRBJ1-5 TRBV21-1 ASSNRDNNQPQH
- TRBJ1-1 TRBV5-1 ASSLEGGMNTEAF
- TRBJ2-1 TRBV28 ASSLTSGPPDEQF
- TRBJ1-5 TRBV2 ASSEMGSQPQH
- TRBJ2-1 TRBV7-4 ASRAGRSYNEQF
- TRBJ1-1 TRBV6-1 ASSEAARGNTEAF
- TRBJ1-5 TRBV28 ASRQGYQPQH
- TRBJ2-2 TRBV11-2 ASSWTSGRTGELF
- TRBJ2-4 TRBV6-1 ASQYSLAKNIQY
- TRBJ2-7 TRBV11-3 ASGQGYDEQY
- TRBJ2-7 TRBV6-1 ANMDRVYEQY
- TRBJ1-2 TRBV28 ASSLQGNYGYT
- TRBJ2-3 TRBV6-1 ASSELGSGSGDTQY
- TRBJ2-6 TRBV7-2 ASSVQSSGANVLT
- TRBJ2-7 TRBV5-1 ASSLTSTSYEQY
- TRBJ1-2 TRBV7-9 ASSLDIYGYT
- TRBJ1-1 TRBV6-1 ASIGQPNTEAF
- TRBJ2-2 TRBV2 ASSEQGGTGELF
- TRBJ2-1 TRBV5-5 ASSWGQGGNEQF
- TRBJ2-5 TRBV7-6 ASSLGPSGLGETQY
- TRBJ1-1 TRBV18 ASSPGQMNTEAF
- TRBJ1-2 TRBV19 ASSTLPWKGVYGYT
- TRBJ2-3 TRBV19 ASSIEDTTDTQY
once TRBJ1-4 TRBV7-2 ASSFRGSGEKLF
- TRBJ2-1 TRBV11-2 ASSLERETYNEQF
- TRBJ2-1 TRBV7-2 AASGGSYNEQF
- TRBJ1-5 TRBV11-3 ASSRSNLSNQPQH
- TRBJ1-5 TRBV28 ASRLQGADNQPQH
- TRBJ1-4 TRBV10-2 ASRDRYNEKLF
- TRBJ2-7 TRBV6-1 AIQLAGVSEQY
once TRBJ2-4 TRBV4-2 ASSQGPGNIQY
- TRBJ1-2 TRBV28 ASTPLPSAQAAYGYT
- TRBJ1-1 TRBV2 ASSEGGNTEAF
- TRBJ2-2 TRBV19 ASSGGQAGTSGELF
- TRBJ2-5 TRBV7-9 ASSLGQGFVETQY
- TRBJ2-2 TRBV12-5 ASGTGQGTTGELF
- TRBJ2-1 TRBV5-4 ASSLAGTSGYEQF
- TRBJ2-3 TRBV2 ASSWTADQGDTQY
- TRBJ1-1 TRBV29-1 SVQQGRGTEAF
- TRBJ1-5 TRBV6-5 ASSYPTGPNQPQH
- TRBJ1-6 TRBV5-1 ASSLADSRNSPLH
- TRBJ2-1 TRBV5-1 ASSLLGAHNEQF
- TRBJ2-7 TRBV11-3 ASSLALGGDYEQY
- TRBJ1-2 TRBV2 ASRTGGNGYT
- TRBJ1-2 TRBV28 ASSPGPNGYGYT
- TRBJ2-2 TRBV7-3 ASSLSPRTVTGELF
- TRBJ2-3 TRBV7-6 ASSLSGRADDTQY